This T cell receptor (beta chain) emerged from a study of CD8+ T cells in alopecia areata. Across the whole study: Treatment of the treated patients consisted of oral tofacitinib, 5 to 10 mg twice daily. Among treated patients, severity was scored by affected scalp area percentage.

Points from the study as a whole: Among the 100 top clones, expanded CD8+ clones, like scalp clonality, were significantly decreased by tofacitinib.

Germline lookup yields CDR1 SGHTA and CDR2 FQGNSA. The V end lost 2 bases, the J end lost 0 bases, and 16 bases lay between the germline ends. The CDR3 is 17 amino acids. RNA was isolated and reverse transcribed to cDNA, the sequencing template. Clones were read by immunoSEQ multiplex PCR, and TCRdb kept only the in-frame ones, dropping some. Here the sample spans over 70,000 clones, approximately 72% being singletons. Regarding treatment: oral pan-JAK inhibitor, 5-10 mg twice daily. Researchers picked out CD4+ and CD8+ T cells from PBMCs by sorting. Note on this clone: Its antigen is not known.

The input for sequencing was CD8+ T cells sorted from blood, taken at week 24, from a patient treated with tofacitinib. The TCR originated in a human donor with alopecia areata. V and J are TRBV7-2 and TRBJ1-1; D is unclear. The DNA of the CDR3 is TGTGCCAGCAGCTTAACACACCCTCGATACATGAACACTGAAGCTTTCTTT. The encoded protein is CASSLTHPRYMNTEAFF.